Listed below are T cell receptor beta chains from one sample, sequenced in a study of somatic mutations in cytotoxic T cells in rheumatoid arthritis. Data came from immunoSEQ multiplex PCR; TCRdb stores just in-frame clones and leaves some out. The data contain fewer than 25,000 clones, about four fifths of them singletons. Sequencing was done on a sample of CD8+ T cells sorted from blood. These receptors were obtained from an adult with rheumatoid arthritis. Both conserved end residues are part of each CDR3. The D gene is left open where the match is weak. A clone size is listed for some rows: how often the clone was seen (once, few, many), or a class if it is expanded.

>TRBV7-2|.|TRBJ1-1|.
TGTGCCAGCAGCTTAGACGAAGCCACCCTGAACACTGAAGCTTTCTTT
CASSLDEATLNTEAFF
>TRBV6-1|.|TRBJ2-7|.
TGTGCCAGCAACCCTTTGGCGGAGGGTGGGGAGCAGTACTTC
CASNPLAEGGEQYF
>TRBV4-2|.|TRBJ2-6|few
TGTGCCAGCAGCCAAGAGGACGGGTCTGGGGCCAACGTCCTGACTTTC
CASSQEDGSGANVLTF
>TRBV7-9|TRBD1|TRBJ1-2|once
TGTGCCAGCAGCCCCTCAACAGGGGGTGACTATGGCTACACCTTC
CASSPSTGGDYGYTF
>TRBV19|TRBD1|TRBJ1-1|once
TGTGCCAGTCACCCTCGGGACAGGGGTTGGACTGAAGCTTTCTTT
CASHPRDRGWTEAFF
>TRBV5-1|.|TRBJ2-7|.
TGCGCCAGCAGCACCGGCTACGAGCAGTACTTC
CASSTGYEQYF
>TRBV7-8|.|TRBJ2-7|few
TGTGCCAGCAGCTCACCTGAGGGAACCGTCTACGAGCAGTACTTC
CASSSPEGTVYEQYF
>TRBV4-3|TRBD1|TRBJ2-2|.
TGCGCCAGCAGCCAAGATGCCGGACAGGGTAGGGAGCTGTTTTTT
CASSQDAGQGRELFF
>TRBV4-1|TRBD2|TRBJ2-7|.
TGCGCCAGCAGCCGAGCTAGCGGGGAGATCTACGAGCAGTACTTC
CASSRASGEIYEQYF
>TRBV7-3|TRBD1|TRBJ1-1|.
TGTGCCAGCAGCTTACGGGCCTGGACAGGGAAAGGCAGACGGAACGCTGAAGCTTTCTTT
CASSLRAWTGKGRRNAEAFF
>TRBV9|TRBD1|TRBJ2-3|.
TGTGCCAGCAGCGACCGGGACAGAAACACAGATACGCAGTATTTT
CASSDRDRNTDTQYF
>TRBV5-1|.|TRBJ2-7|.
TGCGCCAGCAGCTTGGATCTAGGGAACGAGCAGTACTTC
CASSLDLGNEQYF
>TRBV5-6|.|TRBJ1-2|.
TGTGCCAGCTGCTATTTTGAAGGGTTGGGCTACACCTTC
CASCYFEGLGYTF
>TRBV6-5|TRBD2|TRBJ2-1|few
TGTGCCAGCAGTTACGGCGGGGGGGCCTCCAATGAGCAGTTCTTC
CASSYGGGASNEQFF
>TRBV9|.|TRBJ1-1|few
TGTGCCAGCAGCGTAGGAAACGACAACACTGAAGCTTTCTTT
CASSVGNDNTEAFF
>TRBV6-5|.|TRBJ1-3|.
TGTGCCAGCAGGTCACGGGGGACTGGAAACACCATATATTTT
CASRSRGTGNTIYF
>TRBV19|TRBD1|TRBJ1-6|.
TGTCCCGGGACAGCCAATTCACCCCTCCACTTT
CPGTANSPLHF
>TRBV4-1|.|TRBJ1-1|.
TGCGCCAGCAGCCAAGAATTGGTCAGGTGGACCTTCACTGAAGCTTTCTTT
CASSQELVRWTFTEAFF
>TRBV19|TRBD1|TRBJ1-2|.
TGTGCCAGTAGTATTTTGGGACAGGAGTCTAACTATGGCTACACCTTC
CASSILGQESNYGYTF
>TRBV19|.|TRBJ2-1|.
TGTGCCAGTAGTGTGGCGGACAATGAGCAGTTCTTC
CASSVADNEQFF
>TRBV4-3|.|TRBJ1-5|once
TGCGCCAGCAGCCAAGATCACGGCAGCAATCAGCCCCAGCATTTT
CASSQDHGSNQPQHF
>TRBV4-2|.|TRBJ1-3|.
TGTGCCAGCAGCCAAGACCGATACTCTGGAAACACCATATATTTT
CASSQDRYSGNTIYF
>TRBV10-3|.|TRBJ1-2|.
TGTGCCATCCCCCGTCCCGATCGGGACTATGGCTACACCTTC
CAIPRPDRDYGYTF
>TRBV19|TRBD2|TRBJ2-5|.
TGTGCCAGTAGTATAACTAGCGGGCCCCCTGAGACCCAGTACTTC
CASSITSGPPETQYF
>TRBV4-1|.|TRBJ2-1|.
TGCGCCAGCAGCCAACAACACAGCTACAATGAGCAGTTCTTC
CASSQQHSYNEQFF
>TRBV6-4|TRBD2|TRBJ2-1|.
TGTGCCAGCAGTGACAGGAGGACTAGCTCCTACAATGAGCAGTTCTTC
CASSDRRTSSYNEQFF
>TRBV4-1|.|TRBJ1-6|.
TGCGCCAGCAGCCAAGAAGACGGCAATTTTAATTCACCCCTCCACTTT
CASSQEDGNFNSPLHF
>TRBV29-1|.|TRBJ2-3|.
TGCAGCGTTGACGAACAGGGAGGTGGCACAGATACGCAGTATTTT
CSVDEQGGGTDTQYF
>TRBV10-2|.|TRBJ2-7|once
TGCGCCAGCAGCCAAAGGGCCCCTTCCTCCTACGAGCAGTACTTC
CASSQRAPSSYEQYF